This T cell receptor beta chain was documented in a study of T cells in Graves' hyperthyroidism and ophthalmopathy (dated by TCRdb to about 2019). About the investigation overall: Peripheral blood samples were taken at the time of initial diagnosis, prior to any treatment. The study also compared thyroid tissue and blood T-cell repertoires from 5 to 7 Graves' hyperthyroidism patients. An independent validation cohort of about 19 hyperthyroidism patients and 15 or so patients who later progressed to ophthalmopathy tested prospective prediction of ophthalmopathy. Once sampling was done, hyperthyroidism patients were given methimazole at a starting dose of 30 mg daily, whereas ophthalmopathy patients were given high-dose intravenous methylprednisolone. The 100 or so discovery patients were randomly split 7:3 into training and test sets. TCR Vbeta CDR3 sequencing of roughly 140 peripheral blood samples (about 45 ophthalmopathy, 75 hyperthyroidism and approximately 17 progressor patients) is reported in the paper. TCR V-J signatures able to tell the groups apart were searched for in a discovery cohort of some 100 patients, of whom around 43 had Graves' ophthalmopathy and roughly 58 had stable Graves' hyperthyroidism. What the work shows at the level of the full study, not this receptor alone: Sample size was not statistically predetermined, and investigators were not blinded to group allocation. Most expanded thyroid clonotypes (frequency above 0.001) were also detected in blood, a finding suggesting that blood repertoires may reflect thyroid immune responses. In cross-validation, a model built on a 13 V-J signature told ophthalmopathy apart from stable hyperthyroidism with 87.88% sensitivity and about 81% specificity, and in testing the same model reached 80%/75%. During validation, the model predicted progression to ophthalmopathy a median of approximately 6.5 months ahead of onset, with almost 71% sensitivity and about 72% specificity.

Stable Graves' hyperthyroidism was defined as no progression to ophthalmopathy during 18 months of follow-up. Hyperthyroidism patients were newly diagnosed, with disease duration under 2 months, and aged 18 to 65 years. Any patient with an uncontrolled infection, another autoimmune disease, pregnancy or lactation was excluded. Diagnoses were based on clinical symptoms, serum thyroxine and TRAb, thyroid ultrasound and orbital computed tomography. Ficoll-Paque density gradient centrifugation was used to isolate PBMCs from under 11 ml of fresh peripheral blood. Trizol reagent was used to extract total RNA, and RNA quality was then checked on an Agilent 2100 Bioanalyzer. Including the terminal cysteine and phenylalanine, the CDR3 comprises 12 residues. Only the CDR3 DNA is retained, 36 bases long and in frame from the first base. As encoded in the germline V gene, CDR1 is MGHRA while CDR2 is YSYEKL. V lost 4 bases and J lost 3 bases; the stretch between them is 6 bases long.

There are many counts of this clonotype. What this receptor recognizes is not known. It has no much larger one-base neighbor in the sample; base qualities were not kept. Amplification of TCR beta CDR3 regions was carried out from RNA transcripts. For the first round of RT-PCR on the TCR CDR3, the HTBI primer set was used together with the Qiagen OneStep RT-PCR kit. Libraries were constructed in a second round of multiplex PCR, after which size selection and purification were performed. The libraries were sequenced on an Illumina HiSeq2000 using paired-end 100 bp reads. The original pipeline was this. SOAPnuke was used to process the raw data, throwing out any read that contained adapters or uncalled bases, had a mean Phred below 15, or lacked an exact constant-primer or identifier match. COPE v1.2.5 was used to merge the high-quality paired reads, and each unique nucleotide sequence was defined as a clonotype. MiTCR v1.1 was used to align the clonotypes against IMGT TRBV, TRBD and TRBJ reference segments. Only V-J combinations with frequency above 0.0001, covering about 99% of repertoires, were analysed. A TCS score was defined as the ratio of F50 (clonal expansion) to E x V (chaos), with BLOSUM62-based TCRdist applied between CDR3 peptides within each V-J. Welch's t-statistics and random forest reduced approximately 520 V-J features to fewer than 15, which were used in a naive Bayes classifier (R e1071). In-frame beta chains were kept once TCRdb had trimmed the public reads at Q25 with fastp and called clones with MiXCR. Rows with a matching CDR3 protein are joined into one entry that keeps the most common DNA and genes. The V and J calls follow TCRdb's processing rather than the paper's. The sample table records about 520,000 distinct CDR3 sequences; under 25% of these occur just once. About 30% of the sample belongs to the ten largest clones.

Here the chain combines TRBV4-1 and TRBJ1-2, with the D gene uncertain. Material for sequencing was blood. The clonotype originates from a man between 18 and 29 years old with Graves' hyperthyroidism. The DNA sequence is given as TGCGCCAGCAGCCCCCCCGACTATGGCTACACCTTC. It is translated as CASSPPDYGYTF.